This TCR beta chain is from a study of T cells after posttransplantation cyclophosphamide. Study findings and constraints: TRB clonality was highly associated with recipient CMV seropositivity and reactivation.

Germline V CDR1 and CDR2: SGHDT, YYEEEE. The CDR3 extends over 16 amino acids. The V gene lost 0 bases and the J gene lost 0 bases, with 9 bases spanning the gap. In this sample, this clone turned up a few times. The antigen remains undetermined. Libraries were prepared by immunoSEQ multiplex PCR; TCRdb keeps only in-frame clonotypes and omits some of them. The sample holds 12,000 or so clones, and no clone turns up only once. The clonotype was recovered from a woman in her 40s in good health, CMV-negative, and a related stem cell transplant donor. Input material: PBMCs. The V and J genes are TRBV5-6 and TRBJ1-4; TRBD1 is a possible D gene (6 bases). CDR3 sequence: CASSLGGHATNEKLFF. In DNA, the CDR3 is TGTGCCAGCAGCTTGGGGGGGCATGCAACTAATGAAAAACTGTTTTTT.